These 10 T cell receptor beta chains were sequenced from one sample in a study of T cell responses to AZD1222 COVID-19 vaccine. TCRdb's copy holds only in-frame clones and misses some; the assay was immunoSEQ multiplex PCR. The data show 180,000 or so clones, with roughly 89% seen just once and 1.5% to 2% held by the top ten. The sample was peripheral blood, taken on day 0 of AZD1222 vaccination. The receptors stem from an adult in good health.

The chain recombines TRBV5-1 with TRBJ2-7, with 11 positions matching TRBD2. After removal of 4 bases from V and 9 bases from J, the junction contained 15 bases not matched to a gene. The CDR3 has 16 amino acids. The V gene's germline CDR1 is SGHRS and CDR2 YFSETQ. The CDR3 loop reads CASSNSTGTSGRGQYF. In DNA, the CDR3 is TGCGCCAGCAGCAACTCTACCGGGACTAGCGGCCGAGGGCAGTACTTC.

The V call is TRBV7-2, the J call TRBJ2-1, with 14 bases that match TRBD2. From germline, CDR1 is SGHTA and CDR2 FQGNSA. With V trimmed by 6 bases and J by 9 bases, 13 bases remained unmatched. There are 17 residues in the CDR3. The CDR3 is CASSPGGTSGSSGEQFF. Here the CDR3 DNA reads TGTGCCAGCAGTCCAGGAGGGACTAGCGGGAGCTCAGGTGAGCAGTTCTTC.

In nucleotides, the CDR3 is TGTGCCAGCACGCTGACCGGGACAGGGCGCAATCAGCCCCAGCATTTT. It codes for CASTLTGTGRNQPQHF. This sequence joins TRBV2 and TRBJ1-5; 9 bases fit TRBD1. The CDR3 is 16 residues long. The J segment lost 2 bases and the V segment lost 7 bases, leaving 9 bases of the junction unmatched. Germline CDR1 and CDR2: SNHLY and FYNNEI.

The V call is TRBV6-5, the J call TRBJ2-1; 11 nucleotides line up with TRBD2. J gave up 4 bases and V 6 bases, and 2 bases lay outside the gene matches. Per the germline V gene, CDR1 is MNHEY and CDR2 is SVGAGI. This CDR3 is 14 amino acids long. For the CDR3, the DNA is TGTGCCAGCAGGGGACTAGCGGCTTACAATGAGCAGTTCTTC. Translated: CASRGLAAYNEQFF.

V is TRBV28 and J is TRBJ1-1; 10 bases match TRBD1. The CDR3 is 14 residues long. J lost 6 bases, V lost 6 bases, and 7 bases had no gene match. Germline V gene lookup returns CDR1 MDHEN and CDR2 SYDVKM. The CDR3 region is CASRPDRGSAEAFF. The CDR3 DNA is TGTGCCAGCAGGCCGGACAGGGGGAGCGCTGAAGCTTTCTTT.

This rearrangement joins TRBV12-3 or TRBV12-4 to TRBJ2-5; maybe TRBD2 (6 bases). This CDR3 is built from 12 residues. The ends were cut back, 6 bases at V and 4 bases at J, with 9 bases in the middle. This CDR3 is CASRPGGETQYF. The CDR3 DNA reads TGTGCCAGCAGGCCCGGGGGAGAGACCCAGTACTTC.

The chain has TRBV25-1 and TRBJ1-2; TRBD1 matches at 7 bases. Germline V gene data show CDR1 as MGHDK and CDR2 as SYGVNS. Trimming took 3 bases from V and 7 from J; bases not matched to a gene: 14. CDR3 size: 16 residues. Written as DNA, the CDR3 is TGTGCCAGCAGTGAGACCAAGACAGGGCCCTTGGGTGGCTACACCTTC. Protein sequence: CASSETKTGPLGGYTF.

The chain is built from TRBV3-1 (or the pseudogene TRBV3-2) and TRBJ1-2, with 7 bases lining up with TRBD1. This CDR3 has 15 amino acids. V shed 1 base and J 6 bases; nucleotides not matched to a gene: 8. Germline loops: CDR1 LGHDT, CDR2 YNNKEL (reference sequence). Written as DNA, the CDR3 is TGTGCCAGCAGCCAAGTTCCGGAGAGGGGGCATGGCTACACCTTC. It specifies CASSQVPERGHGYTF.

The gene calls are TRBV3-1 (or the pseudogene TRBV3-2) and TRBJ1-2, with 8 bases aligning to TRBD1. V dropped 0 bases and J dropped 2; count of bases not matched to a gene: 2. CDR3 length equals 15 residues. Germline assignment: CDR1 LGHDT and CDR2 YNNKEL (reference sequence). CDR3 bases: TGTGCCAGCAGCCAAGATAGACAGGGGAACTATGGCTACACCTTC. Protein: CASSQDRQGNYGYTF.

J is TRBJ1-1 and V is TRBV12-5, with TRBD1 matching 8 bases. Germline CDR1 is LGHNT and CDR2 is FRNRAP. The CDR3 has 16 amino acids. Unmatched junction bases numbered 9, after V lost 2 bases and J lost 4 bases. The CDR3 nucleotides are TGTGCTAGTGGTTTGCCCCAGACAGGGGTGGGCACTGAAGCTTTCTTT. It specifies CASGLPQTGVGTEAFF.